This T cell receptor beta chain came from a study of cytomegalovirus exposure and HLA in healthy donors. Study results and limitations: Researchers reported in a later analysis that common viral pathogens appeared linked to several top clusters. Other equally common chains were less clonally expanded than HLA-associated TCR beta chains, a later analysis showed. TCR beta V segments were, for the most part, productive about 87% or about 30% of the time in an earlier analysis.

For this clone: What it binds is unknown.

Primers included in the PCR were 60 Vbeta and 13 Jbeta primers. The repertoire was sequenced with immunoSEQ multiplex PCR; TCRdb's copy has only in-frame clones and lacks some. The data contain about 160,000 clones, 77% of them singletons. Losses at the gene ends were 4 bases for V and 2 bases for J; bases not matched to a gene: 6. Germline-derived CDR1 and CDR2 are SGHVS and FQNEAQ. The CDR3 is 15 amino acids. The V call is TRBV7-8, the J call TRBJ2-7; 9 positions agree with TRBD2. This sequence was found in a woman aged 25 to 39 in good health and CMV-seronegative. The sample taken for sequencing was PBMCs. CDR3 in DNA: TGTGCCAGCAGCTGGGGTAGCGGGGGTACCTACGAGCAGTACTTC. Translation gives CASSWGSGGTYEQYF.